These T cell receptor beta chains were read from a single sample in a study of blood T cell repertoires in COVID-19. Assay: immunoSEQ multiplex PCR; the TCRdb copy retains only in-frame clones and omits some. The sample lists almost 350,000 clones; approximately 89% were seen once. The sequenced material came from peripheral blood. These receptors all come from a woman aged 55-75 years with COVID-19, enrolled during active disease. Each CDR3 is given without its conserved first and last residue. A row's size may be missing; if present it is once, few, many or a size class.

clone size: NA; V gene: TRBV15; CDR3 protein: ATSGTGVLTGELF
clone size: NA; V gene: TRBV28; CDR3 protein: ASKSQGGTNEKLF
clone size: NA; V gene: TRBV27; CDR3 protein: ASSLRAGTEAF
clone size: NA; V gene: TRBV19; CDR3 protein: ASRLGQGSAEQY
clone size: NA; V gene: TRBV6-5; CDR3 protein: ASRPGGTYGYT
clone size: NA; V gene: TRBV6-5; CDR3 protein: ASSRDRAAHEQY
clone size: NA; V gene: TRBV7-3; CDR3 protein: ASSFGQTYNSPLH
clone size: NA; V gene: TRBV24-1; CDR3 protein: ATKRGNTGELF
clone size: NA; V gene: TRBV30; CDR3 protein: AWSWAGGGYSNQPQH
clone size: NA; V gene: TRBV28; CDR3 protein: ASRGGLRLF
clone size: NA; V gene: TRBV27; CDR3 protein: ASRPTGGGEQY
clone size: NA; V gene: TRBV19; CDR3 protein: ASSNRRQHEYNEQF
clone size: NA; V gene: TRBV7-2; CDR3 protein: ASSRRLQETQY
clone size: once; V gene: TRBV13; CDR3 protein: ASSFRTGGNSPLH
clone size: NA; V gene: TRBV6-5; CDR3 protein: ASSYSGAAF
clone size: NA; V gene: TRBV6-5; CDR3 protein: ASSYLGTGQTEAF
clone size: NA; V gene: TRBV19; CDR3 protein: ASMGTAPSYGYT
clone size: NA; V gene: TRBV19; CDR3 protein: ASSIDRRPYGYT
clone size: NA; V gene: TRBV9; CDR3 protein: ASSKGMQLGRLTEAF
clone size: NA; V gene: TRBV10-1; CDR3 protein: ASSQIQGQKLF
clone size: NA; V gene: TRBV5-1; CDR3 protein: ASSLTTGTYGYT
clone size: NA; V gene: TRBV19; CDR3 protein: ASSISSGASTDTQY
clone size: NA; V gene: TRBV3-1/TRBV3-2; CDR3 protein: ASSLSALQGNYGYT
clone size: NA; V gene: TRBV18; CDR3 protein: ASSPRGDQPQH
clone size: NA; V gene: TRBV3-1/TRBV3-2; CDR3 protein: ASSRQLEAF
clone size: NA; V gene: TRBV7-9; CDR3 protein: ASSLRGGTGELF
clone size: NA; V gene: TRBV28; CDR3 protein: ASSLWTIRSNQPQH
clone size: NA; V gene: TRBV5-5; CDR3 protein: ASSYRDSDNSPLH
clone size: NA; V gene: TRBV19; CDR3 protein: ASSMERVSGNTIY
clone size: NA; V gene: TRBV28; CDR3 protein: ATPPPGKDITEAF
clone size: NA; V gene: TRBV29-1; CDR3 protein: SVASDRGRIEAF
clone size: NA; V gene: TRBV19; CDR3 protein: ASSIGGTGNTIY
clone size: NA; V gene: TRBV28; CDR3 protein: ASSKDRTNQPQH
clone size: NA; V gene: TRBV12-3/TRBV12-4; CDR3 protein: ASSPTGGGSYT
clone size: NA; V gene: TRBV6-5; CDR3 protein: ASTSDRNNYGYT
clone size: NA; V gene: TRBV6-5; CDR3 protein: ASSYSGRGKAF
clone size: NA; V gene: TRBV29-1; CDR3 protein: SVKSEGARNTEAF
clone size: NA; V gene: TRBV15; CDR3 protein: ATSSLRTGYNEQF
clone size: NA; V gene: TRBV7-8; CDR3 protein: ASSSVRGGLNTEAF
clone size: NA; V gene: TRBV6-1; CDR3 protein: ASSEVEGPQH
clone size: NA; V gene: TRBV6-6; CDR3 protein: ASSRLGAGGYEQY
clone size: NA; V gene: TRBV10-3; CDR3 protein: AISESDRTNTEAF
clone size: NA; V gene: TRBV3-1/TRBV3-2; CDR3 protein: ASSPKSAGGLYGYT
clone size: NA; V gene: TRBV6-5; CDR3 protein: ASSFDRIATEAF
clone size: NA; V gene: TRBV5-1; CDR3 protein: ASSWLDSGNTEAF